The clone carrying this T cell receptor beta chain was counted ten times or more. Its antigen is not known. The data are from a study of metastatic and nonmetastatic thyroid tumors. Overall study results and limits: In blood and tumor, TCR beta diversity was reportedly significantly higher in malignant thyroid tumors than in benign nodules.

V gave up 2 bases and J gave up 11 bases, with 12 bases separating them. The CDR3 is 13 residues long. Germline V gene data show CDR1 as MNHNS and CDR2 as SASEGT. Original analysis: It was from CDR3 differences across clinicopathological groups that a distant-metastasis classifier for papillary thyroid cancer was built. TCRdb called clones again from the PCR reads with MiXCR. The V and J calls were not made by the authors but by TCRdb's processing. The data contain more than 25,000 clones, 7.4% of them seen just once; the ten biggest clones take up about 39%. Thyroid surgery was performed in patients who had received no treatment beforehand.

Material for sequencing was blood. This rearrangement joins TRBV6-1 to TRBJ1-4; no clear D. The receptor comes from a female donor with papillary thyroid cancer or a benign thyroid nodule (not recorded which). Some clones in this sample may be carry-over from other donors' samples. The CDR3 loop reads CASSELTGGKLFF. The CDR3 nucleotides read TGTGCCAGCAGTGAATTGACGGGAGGGAAACTGTTTTTT.